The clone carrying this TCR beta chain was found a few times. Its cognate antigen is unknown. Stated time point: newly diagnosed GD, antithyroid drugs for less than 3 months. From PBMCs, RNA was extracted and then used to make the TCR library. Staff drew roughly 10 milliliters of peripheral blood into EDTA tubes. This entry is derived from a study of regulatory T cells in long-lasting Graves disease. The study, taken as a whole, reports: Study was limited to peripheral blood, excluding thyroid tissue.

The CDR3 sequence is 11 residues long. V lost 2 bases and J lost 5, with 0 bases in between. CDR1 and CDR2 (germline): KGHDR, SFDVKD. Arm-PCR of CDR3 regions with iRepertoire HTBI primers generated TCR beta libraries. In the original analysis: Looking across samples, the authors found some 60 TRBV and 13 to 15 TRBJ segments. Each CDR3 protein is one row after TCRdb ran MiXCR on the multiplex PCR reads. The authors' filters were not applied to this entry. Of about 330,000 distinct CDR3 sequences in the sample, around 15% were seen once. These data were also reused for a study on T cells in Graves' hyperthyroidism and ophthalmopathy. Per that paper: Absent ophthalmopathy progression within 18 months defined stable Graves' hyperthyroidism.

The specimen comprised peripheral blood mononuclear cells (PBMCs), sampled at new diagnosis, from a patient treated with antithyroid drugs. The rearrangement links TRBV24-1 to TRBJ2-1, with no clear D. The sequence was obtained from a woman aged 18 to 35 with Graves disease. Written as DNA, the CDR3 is TGTGCCACCAGTGATTACAATGAGCAGTTCTTC. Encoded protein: CATSDYNEQFF.